Listed here are 21 T cell receptor beta chains from one sample, sequenced in a study of response to subunit inactivated influenza vaccine. TCRdb re-called the RT-PCR reads with MiXCR, one entry per CDR3 protein. The table shows about 800,000 distinct CDR3 sequences, with around 21% occurring only once. The material was PBMCs from blood, obtained roughly 5 days after vaccination. Receptors originate from a man between 45 and 60 years old who received an inactivated influenza vaccine.

This chain connects TRBV20-1 to TRBJ1-1; D is possibly TRBD1 (5 bases). Deletions cut 0 bases from V and 2 bases from J, with 13 bases between. The CDR3 has 15 residues. Per germline, CDR1 DFQATT and CDR2 SNEGSKA (reference sequence). CDR3 amino acids: CSARDPGTVNTEAFF. DNA for the CDR3: TGCAGTGCTAGAGATCCCGGGACCGTTAACACTGAAGCTTTCTTT.

The sample holds a few counts of this clonotype. The chain is built from TRBV20-1 and TRBJ2-5, with TRBD1 identical over 7 bases. The V gene end was trimmed by 5 bases and the J gene end by 5 bases; junction bases not matched to a gene: 8. Germline CDR1 is DFQATT and CDR2 is SNEGSKA (reference sequence). This CDR3 has 13 residues. For the CDR3, the DNA is TGCAGTGCTCGGGCCCTAGGGGGCGAGACCCAGTACTTC. It translates to CSARALGGETQYF.

Worth noting for this clonotype: Lacking the conserved final phenylalanine or tryptophan, this CDR3 likely reflects a read error. The DNA of the CDR3 is TGCGCCAGCAGCTTGTCAGTGGGGGGTTACAATGAGCAGTTCCTC. It encodes CASSLSVGGYNEQFL. The chain recombines TRBV5-1 with TRBJ2-1, with D possibly matching TRBD2 (6 bases). The V and J ends lost 1 base and 4 bases respectively, with 12 bases between them. Germline V gene sequence: CDR1 SGHRS, CDR2 YFSETQ. The CDR3 spans 15 residues.

This clonotype was detected many times. The rearrangement links TRBV12-3 or TRBV12-4 to TRBJ2-6; 8 bases match TRBD1. V lost 7 bases and J lost 1; bases outside the gene matches: 9. CDR3 length equals 17 residues. CDR3 amino acids: CASTTGQGLSGANVLTF. CDR3 DNA sequence: TGTGCCAGCACTACCGGACAGGGTTTATCTGGGGCCAACGTCCTGACTTTC.

This clonotype was seen repeatedly, ten times or more. The chain combines TRBV7-6 with TRBJ2-7; tentative D call: TRBD2 (6 bases). V was trimmed by 1 base and J by 3 bases, leaving 10 bases between them. Germline values: CDR1 SGHVS, CDR2 FNYEAQ. The CDR3 covers 14 residues. The CDR3 loop is CASSLVQEGYEQYF. CDR3 coding DNA: TGTGCCAGCAGCTTAGTACAGGAGGGCTACGAGCAGTACTTC.

This clonotype has just a few counts. The chain has TRBV6-2 or TRBV6-3 and TRBJ1-6; TRBD1 is a possible D gene (5 bases). This CDR3 is built from 15 residues. V was trimmed by 4 bases and J by 7 bases, leaving 14 bases between them. CDR1 is MNHEY and CDR2 is SVGEGT in the germline V gene. The CDR3 protein is CASSSSGRTNSPLHF. The CDR3 nucleotides are TGTGCCAGCAGTTCCTCGGGACGGACCAATTCACCCCTCCACTTT.

Many counts were recorded for this clonotype. The chain joins TRBV12-3 or TRBV12-4 to TRBJ2-1; D not resolved. Deletions cut 10 bases from V and 5 bases from J, with 18 bases between. There are 14 residues in the CDR3. CDR3 nucleotides: TGTGCCACCTCAACCCCGGACGGTGACAATGAGCAGTTCTTC. This encodes CATSTPDGDNEQFF.

Many counts were recorded for this clonotype. The chain recombines TRBV7-2 with TRBJ2-1; no definite D call. Germline lookup yields CDR1 SGHTA and CDR2 FQGNSA. The CDR3 sequence is 14 residues long. V shed 1 base and J shed 7 bases, with 11 bases lying between them. CDR3 in DNA: TGTGCCAGCAGCTTAGTCCCTAGTTTAAATGAGCAGTTCTTC. Translation gives CASSLVPSLNEQFF.

This clonotype was seen ten or more times. The J gene is TRBJ2-1, the V gene TRBV6-1; 10 nucleotides agree with TRBD2. With 5 bases clipped from V and 14 bases from J, the junction kept 21 bases outside the gene matches. CDR1 and CDR2 from the germline V gene are MNHNS and SASEGT. The CDR3 is 17 residues long. CDR3 DNA sequence: TGTGCCAGCAGTCCTTGGACAGGCTCTACTACCGGGACTAGCGAGTTCTTC. This codes for CASSPWTGSTTGTSEFF.

This clonotype has a single count. The CDR3 is CASSYSRKDLPKNIQYF. DNA of the CDR3: TGTGCCAGCAGTTACTCGAGGAAGGACCTTCCCAAAAACATTCAGTACTTC. The chain joins TRBV6-2 or TRBV6-3 to TRBJ2-4; D remains unclear. V lost 0 bases and J 2 bases, leaving 14 bases between the germline ends. This CDR3 has 17 residues. Germline CDR1 is MNHEY and CDR2 is SVGEGT.

The J gene is TRBJ2-4, the V gene TRBV7-8; D is possibly TRBD1 (6 bases). Trimming shortened V by 8 bases and J by 2 bases, and 25 bases separated the two germline ends. Germline V gene lookup returns CDR1 SGHVS and CDR2 FQNEAQ. CDR3 length: 18 amino acids. In nucleotides, the CDR3 is TGTGCCAGCTTAAAGGGCAGGGGCCTACAGAGGACCAAAAACATTCAGTACTTC. Its protein product is CASLKGRGLQRTKNIQYF. The full variable domain, with the rest looked up from reference TRBV7-8 and TRBJ2-4, is GAGVSQSPRYKVAKRGQDVALRCDPISGHVSLFWYQQALGQGPEFLTYFQNEAQLDKSGLPSDRFFAERPEGSVSTLKIQRTQQEDSAVYLCASLKGRGLQRTKNIQYFGAGTRLSVL.

The V and J genes are TRBV7-9 and TRBJ2-7, with D hard to call. The CDR3 runs 14 residues. V was trimmed by 3 bases and J by 0 bases, leaving 9 bases between them. Per the germline V gene, CDR1 is SEHNR and CDR2 is FQNEAQ (reference sequence). The CDR3: CASSFYGTSYEQYF. In nucleotides, the CDR3 is TGTGCCAGCAGCTTCTACGGAACCTCCTACGAGCAGTACTTC.

This clonotype showed up many times. The gene calls are TRBV10-3 and TRBJ2-5; D might be TRBD2 (5 bases). Trimming removed 2 bases from V and 4 bases from J, with 8 bases in between. The germline gives CDR1 ENHRY, CDR2 SYGVKD. The CDR3 is made up of 13 amino acids. CDR3 coding DNA: TGTGCCATCAGTGAGACTAGTGTAGAGACCCAGTACTTC. This translates into CAISETSVETQYF.

This clonotype came up a few times. V and J are TRBV3-1 and TRBJ1-1; no reliable D call. Trimming removed 3 bases at V and 0 bases at J, with 11 bases between. The CDR3 has 15 residues. Per germline, CDR1 LGHDT and CDR2 YNNKEL (reference sequence). The chain's CDR3 is CASSQDGILNTEAFF. The CDR3 DNA follows: TGTGCCAGCAGCCAGGACGGGATTTTGAACACTGAAGCTTTCTTT.

The chain couples TRBV7-9 to TRBJ2-7; D not certain. V was clipped by 5 bases and J by 7 bases, with 9 bases between them. Germline V lookup: CDR1 SEHNR, CDR2 FQNEAQ (reference sequence). This CDR3 is built from 11 residues. The CDR3 DNA sequence: TGTGCCAGCAGCCGATCGATAGAGCAGTACTTC. This encodes CASSRSIEQYF.

This clonotype was seen a handful of times. This chain connects TRBV27 to TRBJ2-1; unclear D gene. Germline CDR1 and CDR2: MNHEY and SMNVEV (reference sequence). The V end was cut by 0 bases, the J end by 7 bases, with 7 bases between. The CDR3 is 13 residues long. The CDR3 loop is CASSLSMRNEQFF. CDR3 bases: TGTGCCAGCAGTTTATCGATGCGAAATGAGCAGTTCTTC.

This clonotype was recorded at least ten times. This rearrangement joins TRBV5-1 to TRBJ2-7; the match to TRBD1 covers 7 bases. The length of the CDR3 is 14 residues. V trimming: 0 bases; J trimming: 4 bases; junction bases outside the gene matches: 4. In germline, CDR1 is SGHRS, CDR2 YFSETQ. In nucleotides, the CDR3 is TGCGCCAGCAGCTTGGCCAGGGGGAGTTACGAGCAGTACTTC. Amino acid sequence: CASSLARGSYEQYF.

The chain employs TRBV28 and TRBJ2-1; no clear D. CDR3 length: 11 residues. Trimming pared 6 bases from V and 9 bases from J, leaving 9 bases between. Per the germline V gene, CDR1 is MDHEN and CDR2 is SYDVKM. In nucleotides, the CDR3 is TGTGCCAGCAGCAAGGGTACTGAGCAGTTCTTC. It yields the protein CASSKGTEQFF.

The gene calls are TRBV29-1 and TRBJ1-2; no reliable D call. Looked up from germline, CDR1 is SQVTM and CDR2 is ANQGSEA. This CDR3 comprises 12 residues. Trimming stripped 4 bases from V and 0 bases from J, with 6 bases between. The CDR3 loop is CSVVETNYGYTF. CDR3 coding DNA: TGCAGCGTTGTCGAGACTAACTATGGCTACACCTTC. The entire variable domain, with the rest obtained from reference TRBV29-1 and TRBJ1-2, is as follows: SAVISQKPSRDICQRGTSLTIQCQVDSQVTMMFWYRQQPGQSLTLIATANQGSEATYESGFVIDKFPISRPNLTFSTLTVSNMSPEDSSIYLCSVVETNYGYTFGSGTRLTVV.

V and J are TRBV7-2 and TRBJ1-4; 7 bases are shared with TRBD1. This CDR3 spans 12 amino acids. Germline lookup yields CDR1 SGHTA and CDR2 FQGNSA. V shed 5 bases and J 12 bases; nucleotides not matched to a gene: 6. The CDR3 nucleotides are TGTGCCAGCAGCCCGGACAGGTTGGAACTGTTTTTT. It codes for CASSPDRLELFF.

The V call is TRBV10-1, the J call TRBJ2-7; D not resolved. The germline V gene encodes CDR1 WNHNN and CDR2 SYGVQD (reference sequence). The CDR3 length is 14 residues. Trimming removed 0 bases at V and 5 bases at J, with 11 bases between. The CDR3 sequence is CASSESGAPNEQYF. The CDR3 DNA sequence: TGCGCCAGCAGTGAGTCAGGCGCACCCAACGAGCAGTACTTC.